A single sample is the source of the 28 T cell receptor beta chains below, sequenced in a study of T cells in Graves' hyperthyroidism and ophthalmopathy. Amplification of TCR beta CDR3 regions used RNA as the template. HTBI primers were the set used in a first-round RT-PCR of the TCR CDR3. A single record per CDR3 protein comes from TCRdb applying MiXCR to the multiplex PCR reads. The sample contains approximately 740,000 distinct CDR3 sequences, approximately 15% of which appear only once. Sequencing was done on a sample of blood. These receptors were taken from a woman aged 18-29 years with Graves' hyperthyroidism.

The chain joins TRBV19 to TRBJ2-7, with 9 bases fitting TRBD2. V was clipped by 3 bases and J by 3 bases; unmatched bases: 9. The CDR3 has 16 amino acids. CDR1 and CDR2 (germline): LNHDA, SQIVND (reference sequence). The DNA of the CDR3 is TGTGCCAGTAGTATGCGCGGGAGCGGGGGGAACTACGAGCAGTACTTC. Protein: CASSMRGSGGNYEQYF.

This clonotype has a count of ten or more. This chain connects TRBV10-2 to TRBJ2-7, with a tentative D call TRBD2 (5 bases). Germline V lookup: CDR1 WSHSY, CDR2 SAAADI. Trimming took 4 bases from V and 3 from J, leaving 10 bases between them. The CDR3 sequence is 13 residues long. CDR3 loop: CASSASSSYEQYF. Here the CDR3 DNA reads TGCGCCAGCAGTGCTTCTAGCAGCTACGAGCAGTACTTC.

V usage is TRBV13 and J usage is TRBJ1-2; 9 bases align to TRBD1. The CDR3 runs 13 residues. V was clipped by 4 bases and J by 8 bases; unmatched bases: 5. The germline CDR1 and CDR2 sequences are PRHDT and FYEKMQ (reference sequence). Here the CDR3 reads CASSSQGAWGYTF. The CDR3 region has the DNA TGTGCCAGCAGCTCACAGGGGGCTTGGGGCTACACCTTC.

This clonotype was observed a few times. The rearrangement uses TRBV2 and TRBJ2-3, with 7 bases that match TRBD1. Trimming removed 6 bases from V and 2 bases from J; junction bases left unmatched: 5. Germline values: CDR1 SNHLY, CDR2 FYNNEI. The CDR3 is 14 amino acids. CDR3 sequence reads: CASRTGAPTDTQYF. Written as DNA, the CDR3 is TGTGCCAGCAGAACAGGGGCCCCCACAGATACGCAGTATTTT.

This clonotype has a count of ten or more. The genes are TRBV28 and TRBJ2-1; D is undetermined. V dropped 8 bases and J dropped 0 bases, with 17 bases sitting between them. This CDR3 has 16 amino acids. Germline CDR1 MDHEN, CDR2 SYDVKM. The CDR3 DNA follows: TGTGCCAGCGAGGACGGGCAGACGAGCTCCTACAATGAGCAGTTCTTC. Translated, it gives CASEDGQTSSYNEQFF.

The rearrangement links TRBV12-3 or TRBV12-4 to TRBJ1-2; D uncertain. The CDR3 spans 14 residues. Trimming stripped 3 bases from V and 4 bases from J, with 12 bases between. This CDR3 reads CASSFWERSYGYTF. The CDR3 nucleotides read TGTGCCAGCAGTTTTTGGGAGAGGAGCTATGGCTACACCTTC.

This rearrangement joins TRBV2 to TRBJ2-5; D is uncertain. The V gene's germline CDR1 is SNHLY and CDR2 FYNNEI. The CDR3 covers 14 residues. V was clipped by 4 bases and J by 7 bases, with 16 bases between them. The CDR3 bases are TGTGCCAGCAGTGCGGCCTTGGGCCCTATGACCCAGTACTTC. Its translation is CASSAALGPMTQYF.

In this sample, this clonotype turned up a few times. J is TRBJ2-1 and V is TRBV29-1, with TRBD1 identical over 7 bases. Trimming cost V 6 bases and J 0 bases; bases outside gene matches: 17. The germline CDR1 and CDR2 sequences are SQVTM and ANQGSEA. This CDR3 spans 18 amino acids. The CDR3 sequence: CSVRAQGGKFGSYNEQFF. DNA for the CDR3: TGCAGCGTAAGAGCCCAAGGGGGCAAATTCGGCTCCTACAATGAGCAGTTCTTC.

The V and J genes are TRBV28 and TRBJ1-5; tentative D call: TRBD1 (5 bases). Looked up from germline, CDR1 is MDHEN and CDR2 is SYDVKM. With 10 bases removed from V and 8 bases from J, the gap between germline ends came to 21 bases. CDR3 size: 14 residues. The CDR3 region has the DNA TGTGCCACCCTCCCTGGGGCGAGTAGGAAGCCCCAGCATTTT. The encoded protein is CATLPGASRKPQHF.

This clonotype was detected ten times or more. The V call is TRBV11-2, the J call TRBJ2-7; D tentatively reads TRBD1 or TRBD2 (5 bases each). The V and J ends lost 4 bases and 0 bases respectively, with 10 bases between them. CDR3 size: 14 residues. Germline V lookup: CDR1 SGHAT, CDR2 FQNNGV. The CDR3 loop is CASSYGTDSYEQYF. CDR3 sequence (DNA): TGTGCCAGCAGCTATGGGACGGACTCCTACGAGCAGTACTTC.

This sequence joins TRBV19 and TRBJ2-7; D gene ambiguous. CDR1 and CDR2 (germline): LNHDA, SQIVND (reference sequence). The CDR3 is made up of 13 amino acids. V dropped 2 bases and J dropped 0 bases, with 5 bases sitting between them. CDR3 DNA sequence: TGTGCCAGTAGTATAATTCACTCCTACGAGCAGTACTTC. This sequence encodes CASSIIHSYEQYF.

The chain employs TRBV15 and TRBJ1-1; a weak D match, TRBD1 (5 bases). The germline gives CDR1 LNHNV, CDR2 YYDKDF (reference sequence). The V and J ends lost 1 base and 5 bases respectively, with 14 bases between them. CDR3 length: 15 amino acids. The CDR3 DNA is TGTGCCACCAGCAGAGGTTGGCAGGGTGGGACTGAAGCTTTCTTT. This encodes CATSRGWQGGTEAFF. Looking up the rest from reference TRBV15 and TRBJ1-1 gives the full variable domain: DAMVIQNPRYQVTQFGKPVTLSCSQTLNHNVMYWYQQKSSQAPKLLFHYYDKDFNNEADTPDNFQSRRPNTSFCFLDIRSPGLGDTAMYLCATSRGWQGGTEAFFGQGTRLTVV.

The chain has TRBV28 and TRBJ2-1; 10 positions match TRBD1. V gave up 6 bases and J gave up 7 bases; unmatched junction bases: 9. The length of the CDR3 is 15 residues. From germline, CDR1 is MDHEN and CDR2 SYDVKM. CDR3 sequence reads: CASSLGQGKGNEQFF. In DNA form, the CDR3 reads TGTGCCAGCAGCCTGGGACAGGGGAAAGGGAATGAGCAGTTCTTC. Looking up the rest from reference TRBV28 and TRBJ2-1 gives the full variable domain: DVKVTQSSRYLVKRTGEKVFLECVQDMDHENMFWYRQDPGLGLRLIYFSYDVKMKEKGDIPEGYSVSREKKERFSLILESASTNQTSMYLCASSLGQGKGNEQFFGPGTRLTVL.

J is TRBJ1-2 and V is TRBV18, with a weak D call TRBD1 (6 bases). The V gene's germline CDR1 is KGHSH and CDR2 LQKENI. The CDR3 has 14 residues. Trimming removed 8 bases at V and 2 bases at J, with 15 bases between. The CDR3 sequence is CASPQLTGNYGYTF. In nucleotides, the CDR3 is TGTGCCAGCCCACAGTTAACAGGGAACTATGGCTACACCTTC. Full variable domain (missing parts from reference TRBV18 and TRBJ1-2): NAGVMQNPRHLVRRRGQEARLRCSPMKGHSHVYWYRQLPEEGLKFMVYLQKENIIDESGMPKERFSAEFPKEGPSILRIQQVVRGDSAAYFCASPQLTGNYGYTFGSGTRLTVV.

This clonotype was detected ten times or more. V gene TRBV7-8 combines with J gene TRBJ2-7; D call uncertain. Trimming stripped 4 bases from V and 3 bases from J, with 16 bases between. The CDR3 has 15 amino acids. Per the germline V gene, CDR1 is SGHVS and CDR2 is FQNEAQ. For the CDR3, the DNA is TGTGCCAGCAGCTCCAACCGGGTAGTGAGCTACGAGCAGTACTTC. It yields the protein CASSSNRVVSYEQYF.

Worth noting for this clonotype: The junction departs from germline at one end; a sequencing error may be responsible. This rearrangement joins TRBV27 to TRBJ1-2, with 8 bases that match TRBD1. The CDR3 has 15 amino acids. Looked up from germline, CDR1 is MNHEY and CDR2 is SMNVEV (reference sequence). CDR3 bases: TGTGCCAGCAGTCCCGGGACAGGCCTAAACTATGACTACACCTTC. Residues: CASSPGTGLNYDYTF.

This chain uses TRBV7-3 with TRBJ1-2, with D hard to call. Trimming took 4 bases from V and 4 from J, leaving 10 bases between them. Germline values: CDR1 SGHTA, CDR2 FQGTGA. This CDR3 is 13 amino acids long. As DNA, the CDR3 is TGTGCCAGCAGCTCTCGGGTGGGCTATGGCTACACCTTC. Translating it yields CASSSRVGYGYTF.

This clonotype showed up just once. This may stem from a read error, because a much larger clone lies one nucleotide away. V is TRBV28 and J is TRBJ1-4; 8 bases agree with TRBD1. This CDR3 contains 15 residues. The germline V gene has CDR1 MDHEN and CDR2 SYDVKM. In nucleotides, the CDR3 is TGTGCCAGCAGTTCAGGGGGCGGAACTGATGAAAAACTGTTTTTT. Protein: CASSSGGGTDEKLFF.

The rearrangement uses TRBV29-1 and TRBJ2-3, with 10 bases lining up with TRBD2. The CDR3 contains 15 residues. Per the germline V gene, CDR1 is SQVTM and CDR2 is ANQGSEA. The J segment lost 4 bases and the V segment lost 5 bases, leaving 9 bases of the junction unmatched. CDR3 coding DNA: TGCAGCGTTCCCACTCAGCGGGAGGGCGCAGATACGCAGTATTTT. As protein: CSVPTQREGADTQYF.

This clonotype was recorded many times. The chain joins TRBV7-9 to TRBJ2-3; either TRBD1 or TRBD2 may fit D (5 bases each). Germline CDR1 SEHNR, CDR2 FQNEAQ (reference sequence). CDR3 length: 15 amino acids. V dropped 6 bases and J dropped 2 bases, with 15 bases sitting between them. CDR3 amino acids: CASSLSPGLTDTQYF. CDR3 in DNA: TGTGCCAGCAGTCTTTCCCCGGGGCTCACAGATACGCAGTATTTT.

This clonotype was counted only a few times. In nucleotides, the CDR3 is TGTGCCAGCAGCCACGGGACTTCCTCGTGGGAGCAGTTCTTC. Translation gives CASSHGTSSWEQFF. The gene calls are TRBV9 and TRBJ2-1; maybe TRBD2 (6 bases). This CDR3 has 14 amino acids. Germline V lookup: CDR1 SGDLS, CDR2 YYNGEE. V gave up 4 bases and J gave up 10 bases, with 18 bases separating them.

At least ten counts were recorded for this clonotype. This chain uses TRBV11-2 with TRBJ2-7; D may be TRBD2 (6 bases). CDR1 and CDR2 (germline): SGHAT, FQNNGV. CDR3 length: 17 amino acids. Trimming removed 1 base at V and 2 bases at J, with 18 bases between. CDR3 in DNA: TGTGCCAGCAGCTTAGTTTGGGGGGATGAAAGTGCCTACGAGCAGTACTTC. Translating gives CASSLVWGDESAYEQYF. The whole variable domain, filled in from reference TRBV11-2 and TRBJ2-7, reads EAGVAQSPRYKIIEKRQSVAFWCNPISGHATLYWYQQILGQGPKLLIQFQNNGVVDDSQLPKDRFSAERLKGVDSTLKIQPAKLEDSAVYLCASSLVWGDESAYEQYFGPGTRLTVT.

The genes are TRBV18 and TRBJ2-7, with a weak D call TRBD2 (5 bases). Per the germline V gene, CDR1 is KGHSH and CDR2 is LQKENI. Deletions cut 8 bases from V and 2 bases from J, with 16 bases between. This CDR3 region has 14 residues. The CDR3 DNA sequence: TGTGCCAGCACTCGGACCGCGGGCCCCTACGAGCAGTACTTC. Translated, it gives CASTRTAGPYEQYF. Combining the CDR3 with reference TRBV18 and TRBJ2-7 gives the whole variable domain NAGVMQNPRHLVRRRGQEARLRCSPMKGHSHVYWYRQLPEEGLKFMVYLQKENIIDESGMPKERFSAEFPKEGPSILRIQQVVRGDSAAYFCASTRTAGPYEQYFGPGTRLTVT.

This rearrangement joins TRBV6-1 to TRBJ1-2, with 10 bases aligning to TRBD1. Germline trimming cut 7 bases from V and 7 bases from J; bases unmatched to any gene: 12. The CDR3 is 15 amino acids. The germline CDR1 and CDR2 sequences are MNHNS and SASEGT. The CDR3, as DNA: TGTGCCAGCATCCTCTCCGGGACAGGGGATTCTGGCTACACCTTC. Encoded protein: CASILSGTGDSGYTF.

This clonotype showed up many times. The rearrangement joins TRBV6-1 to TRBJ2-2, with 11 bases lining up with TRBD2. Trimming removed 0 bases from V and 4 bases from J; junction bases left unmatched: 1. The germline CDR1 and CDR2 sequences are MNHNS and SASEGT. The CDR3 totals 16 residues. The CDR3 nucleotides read TGTGCCAGCAGTGAAGCCGGGACTAGCGGCACCGGGGAGCTGTTTTTT. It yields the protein CASSEAGTSGTGELFF.

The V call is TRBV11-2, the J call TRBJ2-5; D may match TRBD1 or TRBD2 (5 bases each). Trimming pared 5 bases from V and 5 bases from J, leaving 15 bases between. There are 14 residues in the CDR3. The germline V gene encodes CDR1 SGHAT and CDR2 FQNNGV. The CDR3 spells CASSPWGKSETQYF. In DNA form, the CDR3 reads TGTGCCAGCAGCCCATGGGGGAAATCCGAGACCCAGTACTTC.

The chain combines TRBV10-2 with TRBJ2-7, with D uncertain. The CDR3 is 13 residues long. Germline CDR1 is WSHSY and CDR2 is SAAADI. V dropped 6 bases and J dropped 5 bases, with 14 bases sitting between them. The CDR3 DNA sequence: TGCGCCAGCAGGTCAGTTAAATGGGACGAGCAGTACTTC. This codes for CASRSVKWDEQYF.

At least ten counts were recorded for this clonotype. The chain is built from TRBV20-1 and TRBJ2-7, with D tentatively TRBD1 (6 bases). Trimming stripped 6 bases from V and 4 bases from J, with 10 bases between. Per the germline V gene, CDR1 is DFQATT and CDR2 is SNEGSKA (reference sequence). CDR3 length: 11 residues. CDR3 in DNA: TGCAGTGCGCCGAGGGGGTACGAGCAGTACTTC. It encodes CSAPRGYEQYF.